These T cell receptor beta chains were read from a single sample in a study of blood T cell repertoires in COVID-19. The repertoire was sequenced with immunoSEQ multiplex PCR; TCRdb's copy has only in-frame clones and lacks some. Of 150,000 to 200,000 clones listed, 70% to 90% are singletons. The sample taken for sequencing was peripheral blood. These receptors were obtained from a man aged 55 to 70 with acute or convalescent COVID-19. Each CDR3 is given with its conserved first and last residue. A D gene is named only where the DNA matches it firmly. Rows give clone size only sometimes, using once, few, many, or a class for an expanded clone.

>.|TRBD1|TRBV6-4|TRBJ2-7
CASRTGSPYEQYF
TGTGCCAGCAGGACAGGGTCTCCCTACGAGCAGTACTTC
>few|.|TRBV27|TRBJ1-2
CASSLKGANYGYTF
TGTGCCAGCAGTTTAAAGGGAGCTAACTATGGCTACACCTTC
>few|TRBD2|TRBV2|TRBJ2-7
CASGTSGTIYEQYF
TGTGCCAGCGGGACTAGCGGGACGATCTACGAGCAGTACTTC
>.|.|TRBV30|TRBJ2-5
CAWSVQGSQTQYF
TGTGCCTGGAGTGTACAGGGTTCTCAGACCCAGTACTTC
>.|TRBD2|TRBV5-4|TRBJ2-7
CASSRFSGRPNEQYF
TGTGCCAGCAGCCGTTTTAGCGGGAGGCCGAACGAGCAGTACTTC
>.|TRBD1|TRBV7-2|TRBJ2-4
CASSGGQGSTLSKNIQYF
TGTGCCAGCAGCGGGGGACAGGGGTCTACCTTGTCGAAAAACATTCAGTACTTC
>few|TRBD1|TRBV24-1|TRBJ2-3
CATSRQGMADTQYF
TGTGCCACCAGCCGACAGGGGATGGCAGATACGCAGTATTTT
>few|.|TRBV5-4|TRBJ1-6
CASSRGGFRDSPLHF
TGTGCCAGCAGCCGGGGAGGATTTAGGGATTCACCCCTCCACTTT
>.|.|TRBV11-2|TRBJ2-7
CASSPGFSSYEQYF
TGTGCCAGCAGCCCCGGGTTTTCCTCCTACGAGCAGTACTTC
>.|TRBD1|TRBV7-3|TRBJ2-2
CASSSTGGHTGELFF
TGTGCCAGCAGCTCGACAGGGGGCCACACCGGGGAGCTGTTTTTT
>.|TRBD1|TRBV10-1|TRBJ1-5
CASKDRTGGNQPQHF
TGCGCCAGCAAGGATAGGACAGGGGGTAATCAGCCCCAGCATTTT
>few|TRBD2|TRBV19|TRBJ2-5
CASSSSGGKETQYF
TGTGCCAGTAGTTCGAGCGGGGGCAAAGAGACCCAGTACTTC
>.|.|TRBV6-5|TRBJ1-2
CASSYEDSRRGYTF
TGTGCCAGCAGTTACGAGGACAGCCGTAGGGGCTACACCTTC
>.|TRBD2|TRBV5-1|TRBJ2-5
CASSPRGAGVRETQYF
TGCGCCAGCAGCCCCCGCGGAGCGGGAGTACGGGAGACCCAGTACTTC
>few|.|TRBV7-9|TRBJ2-7
CASSSTASNVEQYF
TGTGCCAGCTCTTCGACAGCTTCTAATGTTGAGCAGTACTTC
>.|.|TRBV5-1|TRBJ1-4
CASSSPPAGEKDEKLFF
TGCGCCAGCAGCTCGCCCCCCGCAGGGGAGAAAGATGAAAAACTGTTTTTT
>.|TRBD1|TRBV6-4|TRBJ2-7
CAGGQFSYEQYF
TGTGCCGGGGGACAGTTCTCCTACGAGCAGTACTTC
>.|.|TRBV20-1|TRBJ1-1
CSTTANTEAFF
TGCAGTACGACAGCGAACACTGAAGCTTTCTTT
>.|.|TRBV10-3|TRBJ1-4
CAISDTDGFGEKLFF
TGTGCCATCAGTGACACCGACGGGTTTGGTGAAAAACTGTTTTTT
>.|TRBD1|TRBV27|TRBJ2-2
CASSLGYRGITGELFF
TGTGCCAGCAGTTTAGGGTACAGGGGAATCACCGGGGAGCTGTTTTTT
>.|TRBD2|TRBV11-3|TRBJ2-1
CASSLVGLAGGPREFF
TGTGCCAGCAGCTTAGTTGGGCTAGCGGGAGGCCCCCGGGAGTTCTTC
>few|TRBD1|TRBV18|TRBJ2-7
CASQPQGQGAYEQYF
TGTGCCAGCCAGCCGCAGGGACAGGGGGCTTATGAGCAGTACTTC
>.|TRBD2|TRBV27|TRBJ2-3
CASSLVASGGPDTQYF
TGTGCCAGCAGTTTGGTCGCGTCGGGAGGCCCAGATACGCAGTATTTT
>few|TRBD2|TRBV7-9|TRBJ2-7
CASSLWEGEQYF
TGTGCCAGCAGCTTATGGGAGGGCGAGCAGTACTTC
>.|TRBD2|TRBV2|TRBJ2-7
CASRAGGASYEQYF
TGTGCCAGCAGGGCGGGGGGCGCATCCTACGAGCAGTACTTC
>once|TRBD1|TRBV19|TRBJ2-1
CASSIVGTVNNEQFF
TGTGCCAGTAGTATAGTCGGGACAGTAAACAATGAGCAGTTCTTC
>once|TRBD2|TRBV6-5|TRBJ2-1
CASRSLAGGPNEQFF
TGTGCCAGCAGATCCCTAGCGGGAGGTCCCAATGAGCAGTTCTTC
>.|TRBD2|TRBV9|TRBJ2-2
CASSHPWGLAGNKTNTGELFF
TGTGCCAGCAGCCACCCCTGGGGGCTAGCGGGCAATAAGACGAACACCGGGGAGCTGTTTTTT
>.|.|TRBV11-3|TRBJ1-1
CASSPLVTARNTEAFF
TGTGCCAGCAGCCCCCTTGTGACTGCAAGAAACACTGAAGCTTTCTTT
>.|.|TRBV7-9|TRBJ2-7
CASSPPGRSYEQYF
TGTGCCAGCAGCCCCCCTGGCAGGTCCTACGAGCAGTACTTC
>once|.|TRBV18|TRBJ2-3
CASTTSTDTQYF
TGTGCCAGTACCACTAGCACAGATACGCAGTATTTT
>.|.|TRBV20-1|TRBJ1-5
CSASGASYSNQPQHF
TGCAGTGCTAGTGGGGCCTCCTATAGCAATCAGCCCCAGCATTTT
>.|TRBD2|TRBV7-2|TRBJ2-2
CASSLDGRFGELFF
TGTGCCAGCAGCTTAGACGGGAGGTTCGGGGAGCTGTTTTTT
>.|TRBD2|TRBV6-5|TRBJ2-3
CASRTSGRGSDTQYF
TGTGCCAGCAGGACTAGCGGGAGGGGGTCAGATACGCAGTATTTT
>.|.|TRBV6-5|TRBJ2-2
CASSNYRGGGELFF
TGTGCCAGCAGTAACTACAGGGGAGGCGGGGAGCTGTTTTTT
>once|.|TRBV12-5|TRBJ2-5
CASGFQRETQYF
TGTGCTAGTGGTTTTCAGAGGGAGACCCAGTACTTC
>.|.|TRBV2|TRBJ1-2
CASSVARPGGYTF
TGTGCCAGCAGTGTGGCACGGCCGGGGGGCTACACCTTC
>.|TRBD1|TRBV5-1|TRBJ2-5
CASGQTGSRETQYF
TGCGCCAGCGGCCAGACAGGGTCCCGAGAGACCCAGTACTTC
>.|TRBD2|TRBV6-1|TRBJ2-7
CASSEQGLAGVGEQYF
TGTGCCAGCAGTGAACAGGGACTAGCGGGAGTCGGGGAGCAGTACTTC
>once|TRBD2|TRBV9|TRBJ2-7
CASSVGGSPHEQYF
TGTGCCAGCAGCGTAGGCGGGAGTCCCCACGAGCAGTACTTC
>.|TRBD2|TRBV5-1|TRBJ2-5
CASSSAGGQTQYF
TGCGCCAGCAGCTCGGCGGGAGGTCAGACCCAGTACTTC
>once|.|TRBV5-5|TRBJ2-3
CASISTGPDTQYF
TGTGCCAGCATCTCAACAGGGCCAGATACGCAGTATTTT
>few|TRBD2|TRBV28|TRBJ2-1
CASTRAGGYDEQFF
TGTGCCAGCACCCGTGCGGGGGGATACGATGAGCAGTTCTTC
>.|TRBD1|TRBV5-3|TRBJ1-5
CARSFPPTGEGNQPQHF
TGTGCCAGAAGCTTCCCGCCGACAGGGGAGGGCAATCAGCCCCAGCATTTT
>.|TRBD2|TRBV27|TRBJ2-3
CASSFALAGTQYF
TGTGCCAGCAGTTTCGCGCTAGCGGGTACGCAGTATTTT
>.|TRBD2|TRBV2|TRBJ2-7
CAGGLAGKQYF
TGTGCCGGAGGACTAGCGGGAAAGCAGTACTTC
>.|.|TRBV2|TRBJ1-1
CASSGQGGGTEAFF
TGTGCCAGCAGTGGGCAGGGAGGCGGAACTGAAGCTTTCTTT
>.|.|TRBV19|TRBJ2-3
CASSIRSGGTDTQYF
TGTGCCAGTAGTATACGGTCCGGGGGCACAGATACGCAGTATTTT
>.|TRBD1|TRBV7-2|TRBJ2-7
CASSPGTGTIEQYF
TGTGCCAGCTCTCCCGGGACAGGGACTATTGAGCAGTACTTC
>.|TRBD1|TRBV6-5|TRBJ2-7
CASIWTGASYEQYF
TGTGCCAGCATCTGGACAGGGGCCTCCTACGAGCAGTACTTC
>.|.|TRBV9|TRBJ1-2
CASTRVSQANYGYTF
TGTGCCAGCACCAGGGTCTCTCAAGCTAACTATGGCTACACCTTC
>.|TRBD1|TRBV7-9|TRBJ2-1
CASSHDRDKEQFF
TGTGCCAGCAGTCATGACAGGGACAAGGAGCAGTTCTTC
>.|TRBD1|TRBV6-5|TRBJ1-1
CASSRQGTEAFF
TGTGCCAGCAGCCGACAGGGGACTGAAGCTTTCTTT
>.|TRBD2|TRBV6-1|TRBJ2-1
CASSEAHGTSVSSYNEQFF
TGTGCCAGCAGTGAAGCTCACGGGACTAGCGTGAGCTCCTACAATGAGCAGTTCTTC
>.|TRBD1|TRBV28|TRBJ1-5
CASSLFGTGGGNQPQHF
TGTGCCAGCAGTTTATTCGGGACAGGGGGCGGGAATCAGCCCCAGCATTTT
>.|TRBD1|TRBV2|TRBJ2-7
CASSGTGGEQYF
TGTGCCAGCAGTGGAACAGGGGGGGAGCAGTACTTC
>.|.|TRBV15|TRBJ2-5
CATSRDMGAQETQYF
TGTGCCACCAGCAGAGATATGGGGGCCCAAGAGACCCAGTACTTC